This T cell receptor beta chain comes out of a study of T-cell memory formation after mild COVID-19. Whole-study context: TCR clusters largely stayed donor specific.

The CDR3 totals 15 residues. J was trimmed by 0 bases and V by 6 bases; bases with no gene match: 8. Per the germline V gene, CDR1 is SEHNR and CDR2 is FQNEAQ (reference sequence). In TCRdb, the 5' RACE reads were re-called with MiXCR into one record per CDR3 protein. This repertoire shows 350,000 to 500,000 distinct CDR3 sequences, around 22% found once; its top ten account for around 13%. V and J are TRBV7-9 and TRBJ2-7, with 7 bases lining up with TRBD1. This clonotype originated in an adult woman who had mild COVID-19 (a few samples of this study predate the infection). Cell type and time point are not known. Sequenced sample: PBMCs or a T cell subset sorted from them (not recorded which). CDR3 residues: CASRYGTALSYEQYF. The CDR3 DNA reads TGTGCCAGCAGATACGGGACAGCCCTCTCCTACGAGCAGTACTTC.